Given below is one TCR beta chain in context. Its antigen is not identified. Germline V lookup: CDR1 SGHRS, CDR2 YFSETQ. The CDR3 spans 15 residues. V trimming: 0 bases; J trimming: 2 bases; junction bases outside the gene matches: 4. These data belong to a study of T cell responses to AZD1222 COVID-19 vaccine. Clones were read by immunoSEQ multiplex PCR, and TCRdb kept only the in-frame ones, dropping some. Here the sample spans approximately 150,000 clones, roughly nine tenths being singletons. General study results and limits: White British ancestry dominated among donors, who included more females, and clonal diversity was possibly underestimated. Baseline seropositives among AZD1222 recipients totaled only 6 or 7.

J is TRBJ2-7 and V is TRBV5-1; 8 nucleotides line up with TRBD2. This specimen consisted of peripheral blood, obtained on day 0 of AZD1222 vaccination. The sequence came from an adult in good health. In DNA form, the CDR3 reads TGCGCCAGCAGCTTGGTAGCGGGGAACGCCTACGAGCAGTACTTC. Translation: CASSLVAGNAYEQYF.